The source of this T cell receptor beta chain is a study of blood T cell repertoires in COVID-19. Looking at the study overall: The analysed material was cDNA or gDNA that came from T cells, B-cell-depleted T cells, or PBMCs.

Germline trimming cut 4 bases from V and 4 bases from J; bases unmatched to any gene: 8. Looked up from germline, CDR1 is SGHTS and CDR2 is YDEGEE. CDR3 size: 16 residues. Per the original data handling: Nucleated cell number was recorded as an estimate derived from reference gene primer amplification. The protocol was immunoSEQ multiplex PCR, while the TCRdb copy is restricted to in-frame clones and leaves out a portion. That table gives V, J and clone size, and the DNA gave D and trimming. The sample contains 150,000 to 200,000 clones, 85% to 95% of which appear only once. The chain combines TRBV5-8 with TRBJ1-3, with 10 bases aligning to TRBD1. This sequence originates from a woman between 45 and 65 years old with acute or convalescent COVID-19. The specimen sequenced was peripheral blood. The CDR3 is CASSARQGAGGNTIYF. The DNA for the CDR3 is TGTGCCAGCAGCGCCAGACAGGGGGCGGGAGGAAACACCATATATTTT.